What follows are 9 T cell receptor beta chains derived from one specimen sequenced in a study of CD8 T cell repertoires and HIV-1 epitope variants. Their cognate antigens are unknown. The table came from immunoSEQ multiplex PCR; TCRdb's copy has only in-frame clones and leaves some out. The table shows several thousand clones, with 60% to 70% occurring only once. The sequenced material came from cultured CD8+ T cells derived from PBMCs. The receptors here all came from a male donor with HIV.

V gene TRBV14 combines with J gene TRBJ1-1; D remains unclear. The CDR3 spans 14 residues. CDR1 and CDR2 from the germline V gene are SGHDN and FVKESK. Trimming cost V 1 base and J 4 bases, with 10 bases left between them. The CDR3 sequence: CASSQVEAGTEAFF. The CDR3 DNA sequence: TGTGCCAGCAGCCAAGTTGAAGCGGGCACTGAAGCTTTCTTT.

The chain links TRBV28 to TRBJ1-2; perhaps TRBD1 as D (6 bases). Germline-derived CDR1 and CDR2 are MDHEN and SYDVKM. The length of the CDR3 is 13 residues. The germline V and J ends were trimmed by 1 base and 8 bases, with 11 bases remaining between them. CDR3: CASSLYGGAGYTF. The CDR3 DNA reads TGTGCCAGCAGTTTATATGGGGGCGCGGGCTACACCTTC.

The sample holds a few counts of this clone. The V call is TRBV28, the J call TRBJ2-7; the D gene is possibly TRBD1 (5 bases). CDR1 and CDR2 from the germline V gene are MDHEN and SYDVKM. CDR3 length: 14 amino acids. Trimming cost V 4 bases and J 2 bases, with 12 bases left between them. The DNA of the CDR3 is TGTGCCAGCAGTTGGATAGACAGTCCCTACGAGCAGTACTTC. Protein product: CASSWIDSPYEQYF.

The chain employs TRBV5-1 and TRBJ2-7; D is ambiguous. This CDR3 is 15 amino acids long. V was shortened by 0 bases and J by 0 bases, with 10 bases between the two germline ends. Germline lookup yields CDR1 SGHRS and CDR2 YFSETQ. CDR3 amino acids: CASSLEVVSSYEQYF. In nucleotides, the CDR3 is TGCGCCAGCAGCTTGGAGGTCGTTTCCTCCTACGAGCAGTACTTC.

The V and J genes are TRBV5-6 and TRBJ2-7; TRBD1 aligns across 7 bases. Per germline, CDR1 SGHDT and CDR2 YYEEEE. This CDR3 spans 13 amino acids. The V and J ends lost 3 bases and 5 bases, in that order; junction bases with no gene match: 5. The CDR3 bases are TGTGCCAGCAGCTCGACAGGGTTCGACGAGCAGTACTTC. Amino acid sequence: CASSSTGFDEQYF.

J is TRBJ2-2 and V is TRBV10-3; possibly TRBD2 for D (6 bases). There are 15 residues in the CDR3. In germline, CDR1 is ENHRY, CDR2 SYGVKD. V was pared by 0 bases and J by 6 bases, with 11 bases between. For the CDR3, the DNA is TGTGCCATCAGTGAGTCCTGGAGGGATGCCGGGGAGCTGTTTTTT. It yields the protein CAISESWRDAGELFF.

This chain connects TRBV5-4 to TRBJ2-1; TRBD2 matches at 9 bases. This CDR3 is 13 amino acids long. CDR1 SGHNT and CDR2 YYREEE come from the germline V gene (reference sequence). Trimming at V came to 2 bases and at J to 15 bases, leaving 9 bases not matched to a gene. This CDR3 is CASSLGLAGFWFF. CDR3 sequence (DNA): TGTGCCAGCAGCTTAGGGCTAGCGGGATTTTGGTTCTTC.

The chain links TRBV25-1 to TRBJ2-7, with D perhaps being TRBD1 or TRBD2 (6 bases each). With 4 bases removed from V and 3 bases from J, the gap between germline ends came to 10 bases. CDR1 and CDR2 (germline): MGHDK, SYGVNS. This CDR3 spans 13 amino acids. The CDR3 loop reads CASSVEGHYEQYF. CDR3 DNA sequence: TGTGCCAGCAGTGTGGAGGGACACTACGAGCAGTACTTC.

The chain employs TRBV6-5 and TRBJ1-1; D is unresolved. The CDR3 consists of 12 residues. Trimming shortened V by 6 bases and J by 1 base, and 6 bases separated the two germline ends. The germline V gene encodes CDR1 MNHEY and CDR2 SVGAGI. The CDR3 spells CASSPSNTEAFF. For the CDR3, the DNA is TGTGCCAGCAGCCCTTCGAACACTGAAGCTTTCTTT.